The 12 T cell receptor beta chains below all came from one sample that was sequenced in a study of CD8+CD57+ T cells in acquired aplastic anemia. According to the study, genomic DNA was the template for TCR beta VDJ and CDR3 profiling. MiXCR, run by TCRdb on the reads, gives a single entry per CDR3 protein. The sample carries about 150,000 distinct CDR3 sequences, around 52% recorded once. An expansion of CD8+CD57+ cells by flow cytometry had been shown in patients chosen for sequencing. The specimen was sorted CD4+, CD8+, or CD8+CD57+ T cells (not recorded which) from PBMCs. These receptors all come from a human donor with aplastic anemia.

The chain employs TRBV7-3 and TRBJ2-7, with 7 bases identical to TRBD2. The J call may not be correct, given that the DNA end is closer to TRBJ2-1. Germline CDR1 and CDR2: SGHTA and FQGTGA. The CDR3 consists of 16 residues. In DNA, the CDR3 is TGTGCCAGCAGCTTAAGTGGCGGAGCGGGGTTCGATGAGCAGTTCTTC. It yields the protein CASSLSGGAGFDEQFF.

In its sample, this clonotype was seen many times. The chain uses TRBV20-1 and TRBJ2-4, with D possibly TRBD1 on 6 matching bases. The CDR3 is 16 amino acids. The V end was cut by 0 bases, the J end by 7 bases, with 19 bases between. Germline V lookup: CDR1 DFQATT, CDR2 SNEGSKA (reference sequence). CDR3 coding DNA: TGCAGTGCTAGAGATCCTCAGGGGCTCACAGGGAACATTCAGTACTTC. Protein product: CSARDPQGLTGNIQYF.

This clonotype was observed at least ten times. This chain uses TRBV19 with TRBJ1-4; the match to TRBD1 covers 7 bases. CDR1 and CDR2 (germline): LNHDA, SQIVND (reference sequence). CDR3 length: 15 amino acids. V dropped 3 bases and J dropped 5; count of bases not matched to a gene: 6. As DNA, the CDR3 is TGTGCCAGTAGTATTTACGGGACAGACAATGAAAAACTGTTTTTT. This codes for CASSIYGTDNEKLFF.

This clonotype occurred many times. This rearrangement joins TRBV9 to TRBJ2-7; D perhaps matches TRBD1 (6 bases). V was shortened by 0 bases and J by 3 bases, with 13 bases between the two germline ends. The CDR3 runs 15 residues. In germline, CDR1 is SGDLS, CDR2 YYNGEE. Here the CDR3 DNA reads TGTGCCAGCAGCGTAGGGGCAGGGGTGGGCTACGAGCAGTACTTC. This sequence encodes CASSVGAGVGYEQYF.

This clonotype was counted ten times or more. The V call is TRBV10-3, the J call TRBJ1-5; no firm D call. The germline V and J ends were trimmed by 0 bases and 7 bases, with 4 bases remaining between them. The CDR3 has 12 amino acids. Germline V gene sequence: CDR1 ENHRY, CDR2 SYGVKD. The CDR3 loop reads CAISESGQPQHF. CDR3 nucleotides: TGTGCCATCAGTGAGTCGGGGCAGCCCCAGCATTTT.

The chain is built from TRBV29-1 and TRBJ2-5; tentative D call: TRBD1 (5 bases). Trimming took off 7 bases at V and 1 base at J, with 10 bases between the two ends. CDR3 size: 12 residues. Germline loops: CDR1 SQVTM, CDR2 ANQGSEA. CDR3 protein: CSADSFQETQYF. CDR3 bases: TGCAGCGCTGACAGTTTCCAAGAGACCCAGTACTTC.

This clonotype was seen at least ten times. The rearrangement joins TRBV5-1 to TRBJ2-1, with D tentatively TRBD2 (5 bases). Germline V CDR1 and CDR2: SGHRS, YFSETQ. The CDR3 consists of 14 residues. V was clipped by 1 base and J by 5 bases, with 10 bases between them. CDR3 nucleotide sequence: TGCGCCAGCAGCTTGTCCCAGACTAACAATGAGCAGTTCTTC. Translating it yields CASSLSQTNNEQFF.

This clonotype has at least ten counts. J is TRBJ2-3 and V is TRBV6-5; a possible D gene is TRBD2 (6 bases). The CDR3 extends over 15 amino acids. Germline V gene lookup returns CDR1 MNHEY and CDR2 SVGAGI. V was clipped by 2 bases and J by 4 bases, with 13 bases between them. The CDR3 sequence: CASSYVAGGADTQYF. The CDR3 DNA reads TGTGCCAGCAGTTACGTGGCTGGAGGGGCAGATACGCAGTATTTT.

This clonotype has ten or more counts. CDR3: CASSPPPSGRGRDTQYF. The CDR3 DNA reads as TGCGCCAGCAGCCCTCCTCCGAGCGGGAGAGGGAGAGATACGCAGTATTTT. The chain couples TRBV4-1 to TRBJ2-3; 8 nucleotides line up with TRBD2. Germline V gene data show CDR1 as MGHRA and CDR2 as YSYEKL. The V segment lost 4 bases and the J segment 5 bases; nucleotides outside the gene matches: 14. CDR3 length equals 17 residues.

The sample holds many counts of this clonotype. The genes are TRBV19 and TRBJ2-2; D possibly corresponds to TRBD2 (5 bases). The CDR3 has 17 amino acids. V was pared by 0 bases and J by 0 bases, with 11 bases between. Germline CDR1 is LNHDA and CDR2 is SQIVND (reference sequence). The CDR3 sequence: CASSIDRRNPNTGELFF. The CDR3 DNA is TGTGCCAGTAGTATAGATAGGAGGAATCCGAACACCGGGGAGCTGTTTTTT.

This rearrangement joins TRBV6-1 to TRBJ1-1; tentatively, D is TRBD1 (6 bases). V was clipped by 0 bases and J by 0 bases, with 14 bases between them. CDR1 is MNHNS and CDR2 is SASEGT in the germline V gene. The CDR3 is 17 residues long. The CDR3, as DNA: TGTGCCAGCAGTGAAGCTGGAGACAGGCCTATGAACACTGAAGCTTTCTTT. This gives the protein CASSEAGDRPMNTEAFF.

This clonotype was detected many times. The chain couples TRBV20-1 to TRBJ2-5, with TRBD2 matching over 11 bases. The V gene's germline CDR1 is DFQATT and CDR2 SNEGSKA (reference sequence). The CDR3 is made up of 15 amino acids. V was clipped by 0 bases and J by 4 bases; unmatched bases: 4. The CDR3 loop is CSARDIAGGSETQYF. The CDR3 region has the DNA TGCAGTGCTAGAGACATAGCGGGAGGGTCAGAGACCCAGTACTTC.